The rows below give T cell receptor beta chains drawn from one sample of a study of monozygotic twins with inflammatory bowel disease. Using the 5' RACE reads, TCRdb records one entry per CDR3 protein without DNA. The sample has some 440,000 distinct CDR3 sequences. Sequencing input: blood. These receptors came from a human donor with ulcerative colitis or Crohn's disease, or a healthy co-twin of an affected twin (not recorded which). CDR3s include the opening cysteine and the closing phenylalanine or tryptophan.

TRBJ2-1	TRBV20-1	CSATESSGNEQFF
TRBJ2-1	TRBV5-1	CASMPGGPENEPFF
TRBJ1-1	TRBV12-3/TRBV12-4	CASSPRTALNTEAFF
TRBJ1-5	TRBV6-2/TRBV6-3	CASSYTGVGNQPQHF
TRBJ2-3	TRBV20-1	CSAWAPPGGPEKDTQYF
TRBJ2-2	TRBV27	CASSSQGQGGSTGELFF
TRBJ2-7	TRBV29-1	CSVGGLAESYEQYF
TRBJ1-1	TRBV4-3	CASSQGAASPEAFF
TRBJ2-7	TRBV11-2	CASTPRSGGYEQYF
TRBJ1-2	TRBV12-3/TRBV12-4	CASSLVRAPGQGAYGYTF
TRBJ2-5	TRBV15	CATSRDRGIVGTEETQYF
TRBJ2-5	TRBV5-6	CASSSERTQYF
TRBJ1-4	TRBV28	CASSHRDRGSNEKLFF